The present T cell receptor (beta chain) was sequenced within a study of shared clonotypes between healthy human individuals. Naive-designated CD8 cells lacked CD45RO, were positively enriched for CCR7, and omitted terminally differentiated effector memory CD45RA+ cells. The germline CDR1 and CDR2 sequences are MNHEY and SVGAGI. V lost 0 bases, J lost 7 bases, and 15 bases lay in between. CDR3 length: 15 amino acids. Once extracted for a subset, genomic DNA was divided evenly among several immunoSEQ plates. Assay used: immunoSEQ multiplex PCR; TCRdb lists only in-frame clones, some missing. The sample consists of about 2.2 million clones, around 95% of them appearing once.

The clonotype was recovered from a man aged 18-30 years in good health. Some clones in this sample may be carry-over from other donors' samples. V is TRBV6-5 and J is TRBJ1-2; TRBD1 is a possible D gene (6 bases). Material for sequencing was naive CD8+ T cells from PBMCs. The DNA of the CDR3 is TGTGCCAGCAGTTACTCGACGGGGGGCAAGCGTGGCTACACCTTC. This encodes CASSYSTGGKRGYTF.